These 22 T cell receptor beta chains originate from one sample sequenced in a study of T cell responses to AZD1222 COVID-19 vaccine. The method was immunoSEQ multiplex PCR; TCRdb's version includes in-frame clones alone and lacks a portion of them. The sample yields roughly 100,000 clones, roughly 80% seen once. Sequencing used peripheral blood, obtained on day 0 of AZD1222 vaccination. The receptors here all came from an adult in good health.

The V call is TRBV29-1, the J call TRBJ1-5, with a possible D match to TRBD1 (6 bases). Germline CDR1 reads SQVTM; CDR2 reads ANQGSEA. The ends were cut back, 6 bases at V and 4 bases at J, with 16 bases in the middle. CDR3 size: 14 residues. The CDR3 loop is CSVDTGNANQPQHF. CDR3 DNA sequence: TGCAGCGTCGATACAGGGAACGCTAATCAGCCCCAGCATTTT.

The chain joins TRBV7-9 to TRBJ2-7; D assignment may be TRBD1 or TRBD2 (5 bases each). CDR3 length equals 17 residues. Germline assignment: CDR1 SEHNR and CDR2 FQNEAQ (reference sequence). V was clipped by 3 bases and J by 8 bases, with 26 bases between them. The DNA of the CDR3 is TGTGCCAGCAGCTTGGGGCACCCCGGGGAGCCCCCGTTGAAGCAGTACGTC. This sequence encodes CASSLGHPGEPPLKQYV.

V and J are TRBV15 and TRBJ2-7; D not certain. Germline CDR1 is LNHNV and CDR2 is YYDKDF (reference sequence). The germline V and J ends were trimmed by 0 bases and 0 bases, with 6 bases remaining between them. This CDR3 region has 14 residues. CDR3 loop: CATSRDLGSYEQYF. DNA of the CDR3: TGTGCCACCAGCAGAGATCTTGGCTCCTACGAGCAGTACTTC.

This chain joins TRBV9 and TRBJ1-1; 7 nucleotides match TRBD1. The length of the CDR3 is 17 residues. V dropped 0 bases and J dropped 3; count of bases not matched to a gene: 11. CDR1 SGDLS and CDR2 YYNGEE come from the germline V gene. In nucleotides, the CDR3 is TGTGCCAGCAGCGTAGCTGGGGCAGGGGGGATTGACACTGAAGCTTTCTTT. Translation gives CASSVAGAGGIDTEAFF.

In nucleotides, the CDR3 is TGTGCCAGCAACTACTCGGGGGTACCCCAAACTAACTATGGCTACACCTTC. Its protein is CASNYSGVPQTNYGYTF. This chain joins TRBV6-2 or TRBV6-3 and TRBJ1-2, with TRBD1 as a possible D gene (5 bases). With 7 bases removed from V and 0 bases from J, the gap between germline ends came to 21 bases. Germline V gene sequence: CDR1 MNHEY, CDR2 SVGEGT. The CDR3 runs 17 residues.

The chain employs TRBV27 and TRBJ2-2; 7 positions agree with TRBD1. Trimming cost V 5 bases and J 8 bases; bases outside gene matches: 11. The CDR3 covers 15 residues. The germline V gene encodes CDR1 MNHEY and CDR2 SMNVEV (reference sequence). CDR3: CASSPRQGITGELFF. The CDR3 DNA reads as TGTGCCAGCAGTCCGCGACAGGGTATAACTGGGGAGCTGTTTTTT.

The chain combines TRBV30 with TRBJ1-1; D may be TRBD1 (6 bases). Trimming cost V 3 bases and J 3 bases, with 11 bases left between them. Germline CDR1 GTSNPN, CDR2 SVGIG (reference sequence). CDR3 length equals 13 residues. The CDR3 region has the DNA TGTGCCTGGAGGCGTAAGGGGGACACTGAAGCTTTCTTT. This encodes CAWRRKGDTEAFF.

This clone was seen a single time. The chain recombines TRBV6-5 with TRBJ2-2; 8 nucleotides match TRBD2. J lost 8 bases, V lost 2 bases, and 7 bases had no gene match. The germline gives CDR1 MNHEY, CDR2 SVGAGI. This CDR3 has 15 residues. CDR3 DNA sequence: TGTGCCAGCAGTTACGCCCGGGAGGGCCTGGGGGAGCTGTTTTTT. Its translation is CASSYAREGLGELFF.

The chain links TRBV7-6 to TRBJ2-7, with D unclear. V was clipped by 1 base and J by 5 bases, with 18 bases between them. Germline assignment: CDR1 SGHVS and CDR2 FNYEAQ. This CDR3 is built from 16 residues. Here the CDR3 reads CASSLVSGQASHEQYF. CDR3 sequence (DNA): TGTGCCAGCAGCTTAGTATCCGGCCAAGCCAGCCACGAGCAGTACTTC.

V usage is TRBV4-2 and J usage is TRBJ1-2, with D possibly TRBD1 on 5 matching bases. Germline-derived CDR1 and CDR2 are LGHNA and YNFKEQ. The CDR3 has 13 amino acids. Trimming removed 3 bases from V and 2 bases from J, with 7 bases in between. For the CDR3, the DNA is TGTGCCAGCAGCCAGGACATAAACTATGGCTACACCTTC. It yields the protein CASSQDINYGYTF.

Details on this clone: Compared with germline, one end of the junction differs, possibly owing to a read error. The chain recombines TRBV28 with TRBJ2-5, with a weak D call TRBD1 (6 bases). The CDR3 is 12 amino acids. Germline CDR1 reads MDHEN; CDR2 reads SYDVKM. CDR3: CASSLDPGHRHF. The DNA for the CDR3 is TGTGCCAGCAGTTTAGACCCGGGACACCGACACTTC.

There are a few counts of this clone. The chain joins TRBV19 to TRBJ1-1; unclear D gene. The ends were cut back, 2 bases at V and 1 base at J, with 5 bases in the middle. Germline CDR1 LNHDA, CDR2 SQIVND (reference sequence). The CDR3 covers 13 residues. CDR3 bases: TGTGCCAGTAGTATATACCGGAACACTGAAGCTTTCTTT. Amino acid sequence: CASSIYRNTEAFF.

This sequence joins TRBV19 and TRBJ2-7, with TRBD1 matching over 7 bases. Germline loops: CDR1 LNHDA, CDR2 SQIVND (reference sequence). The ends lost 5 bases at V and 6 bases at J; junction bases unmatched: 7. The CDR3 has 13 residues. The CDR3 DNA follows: TGTGCCAGTAGTTCAGTAGGGGGCACCGAGCAGTACTTC. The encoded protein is CASSSVGGTEQYF. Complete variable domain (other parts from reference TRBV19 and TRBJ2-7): DGGITQSPKYLFRKEGQNVTLSCEQNLNHDAMYWYRQDPGQGLRLIYYSQIVNDFQKGDIAEGYSVSREKKESFPLTVTSAQKNPTAFYLCASSSVGGTEQYFGPGTRLTVT.

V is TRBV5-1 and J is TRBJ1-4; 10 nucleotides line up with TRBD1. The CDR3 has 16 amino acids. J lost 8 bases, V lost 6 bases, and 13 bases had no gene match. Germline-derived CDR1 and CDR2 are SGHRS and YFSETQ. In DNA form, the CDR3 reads TGCGCCAGCAAGAGCGGGACAGGGGTATTACGGGAAAAACTGTTTTTT. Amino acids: CASKSGTGVLREKLFF.

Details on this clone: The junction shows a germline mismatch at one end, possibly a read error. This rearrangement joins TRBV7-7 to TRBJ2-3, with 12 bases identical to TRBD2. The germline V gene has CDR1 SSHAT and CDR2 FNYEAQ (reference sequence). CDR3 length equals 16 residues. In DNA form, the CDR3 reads TGTGCTAGCAGCCCGATCCTAGCGGGAGGGACAGATACGCAGTATTTT. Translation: CASSPILAGGTDTQYF. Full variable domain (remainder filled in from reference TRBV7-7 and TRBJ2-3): GAGVSQSPRYKVTKRGQDVTLRCDPISSHATLYWYQQALGQGPEFLTYFNYEAQPDKSGLPSDRFSAERPEGSISTLTIQRTEQRDSAMYRCASSPILAGGTDTQYFGPGTRLTVL.

The CDR3 loop reads CASSQYRTEAFF. The CDR3 DNA is TGTGCCAGCAGCCAGTACAGGACTGAAGCTTTCTTT. The chain links TRBV3-1 (or the pseudogene TRBV3-2) to TRBJ1-1; TRBD1 might be the D (5 bases). The V and J ends lost 3 bases and 5 bases respectively, with 7 bases between them. This CDR3 is 12 amino acids long. Per the germline V gene, CDR1 is LGHDT and CDR2 is YNNKEL (reference sequence).

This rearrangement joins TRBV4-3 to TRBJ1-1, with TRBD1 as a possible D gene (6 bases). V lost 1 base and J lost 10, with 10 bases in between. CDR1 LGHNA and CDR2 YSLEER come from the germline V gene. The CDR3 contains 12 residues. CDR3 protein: CASSQGGLRAFF. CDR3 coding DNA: TGCGCCAGCAGCCAAGGGGGGCTGAGAGCTTTCTTT.

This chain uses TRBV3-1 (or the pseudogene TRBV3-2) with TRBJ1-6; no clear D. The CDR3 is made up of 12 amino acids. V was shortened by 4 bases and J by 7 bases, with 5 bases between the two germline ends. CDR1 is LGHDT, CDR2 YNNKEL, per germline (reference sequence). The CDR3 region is CASSRANSPLHF. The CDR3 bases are TGTGCCAGCAGCCGCGCAAATTCACCCCTCCACTTT.

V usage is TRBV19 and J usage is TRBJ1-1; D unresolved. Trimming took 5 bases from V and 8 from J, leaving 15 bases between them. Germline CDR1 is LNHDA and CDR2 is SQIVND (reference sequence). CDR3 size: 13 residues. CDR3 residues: CASSQYQFQEAFF. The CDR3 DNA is TGTGCCAGTAGTCAGTATCAGTTTCAAGAAGCTTTCTTT.

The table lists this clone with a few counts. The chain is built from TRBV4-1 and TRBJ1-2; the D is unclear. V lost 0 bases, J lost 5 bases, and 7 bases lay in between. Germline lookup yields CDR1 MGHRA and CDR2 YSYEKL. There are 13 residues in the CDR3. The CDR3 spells CASSQDRRYGYTF. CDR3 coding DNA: TGCGCCAGCAGCCAAGACAGAAGATATGGCTACACCTTC.

CDR3 region: CASSSRQDFEAFF. For the CDR3, the DNA is TGTGCCAGCAGCTCTAGACAGGACTTCGAAGCTTTCTTT. V usage is TRBV7-2 and J usage is TRBJ1-1; possible D gene TRBD1, 6 bases. This CDR3 region has 13 residues. V was cut by 4 bases and J by 8 bases, with 14 bases left in between. From germline, CDR1 is SGHTA and CDR2 FQGNSA.

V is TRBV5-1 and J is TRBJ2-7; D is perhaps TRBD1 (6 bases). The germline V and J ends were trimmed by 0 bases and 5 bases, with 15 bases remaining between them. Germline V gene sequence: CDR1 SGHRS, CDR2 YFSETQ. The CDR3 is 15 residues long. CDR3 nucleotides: TGCGCCAGCAGCTTGGTAGGGGGTGCTGTCGACGAGCAGTACTTC. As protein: CASSLVGGAVDEQYF.